These 4 T cell receptor beta chains were all obtained from the same sample, sequenced in a study of cytomegalovirus exposure and HLA in healthy donors. Both 60 Vbeta primers and 13 Jbeta primers went into the PCR. Data came from immunoSEQ multiplex PCR; TCRdb stores just in-frame clones and leaves some out. The sample shows tens of thousands of clones, around 69% of them seen only once. Sequencing input: PBMCs. These receptors came from a young man in good health and CMV-seronegative.

The chain recombines TRBV13 with TRBJ2-7, with 8 bases lining up with TRBD2. The trim removed 0 bases at V and 2 bases at J, leaving 6 bases unmatched. The CDR3 runs to 16 residues. Germline V gene sequence: CDR1 PRHDT, CDR2 FYEKMQ (reference sequence). The DNA of the CDR3 is TGTGCCAGCAGCTTAGGCGGGGCAGCGGGGGCCTACGAGCAGTACTTC. This translates into CASSLGGAAGAYEQYF.

This chain links TRBV27 with TRBJ2-1; no clear D gene. V lost 5 bases and J lost 4, with 12 bases in between. CDR1 is MNHEY, CDR2 SMNVEV, per germline (reference sequence). The CDR3 consists of 14 residues. CDR3 bases: TGTGCCAGCAGTCAATCCACTTGGTACAATGAGCAGTTCTTC. Residues: CASSQSTWYNEQFF.

The chain is built from TRBV7-9 and TRBJ2-1; tentative D call: TRBD2 (5 bases). Germline V gives CDR1 SEHNR, CDR2 FQNEAQ (reference sequence). There are 16 residues in the CDR3. Trimming stripped 5 bases from V and 6 bases from J, with 20 bases between. CDR3 DNA: TGTGCCAGCAGCAAATCCGGAGGATCGCGGAGCAATGAGCAGTTCTTC. The encoded protein is CASSKSGGSRSNEQFF.

The chain uses TRBV28 and TRBJ1-6, with D perhaps TRBD1 (6 bases). The germline CDR1 and CDR2 sequences are MDHEN and SYDVKM. This CDR3 comprises 15 residues. Trimming shortened V by 5 bases and J by 6 bases, and 14 bases separated the two germline ends. CDR3 protein: CASSPWTEFNSPLHF. The CDR3 bases are TGTGCCAGCAGTCCATGGACAGAATTTAATTCACCCCTCCACTTT.